This record concerns one T cell receptor (beta chain) sequence. This record belongs to a study of blood T cell repertoires in COVID-19. Study-wide background: Whether acute or convalescent, the COVID-19 samples came from the United States, Italy and Spain. PBMCs, B-cell-depleted T cells, or T cells were the source of the cDNA or gDNA that made up the material.

Per the original data handling: How many nucleated cells were present was estimated from reference gene primer amplification. Method: immunoSEQ multiplex PCR; TCRdb's copy keeps in-frame clones and lacks some. Clonal size and the V and J genes are those of that table, whereas D and trimming came from the DNA. The top ten hold roughly 4% of the sample, which has some 250,000 clones, 84% seen once. The clonotype was recovered from a man aged 60 to 75 with acute or convalescent COVID-19. The sequenced sample was peripheral blood.

The CDR3 nucleotides are TGCGCCAGCAGCCGAACGACGGGTCCCCTCTCCTACGAGCAGTACTTC. Its translation is CASSRTTGPLSYEQYF. The chain links TRBV4-3 to TRBJ2-7, with unresolved D. V was cut by 4 bases and J by 0 bases, with 16 bases left in between. The CDR3 extends over 16 amino acids. CDR1 and CDR2 from the germline V gene are LGHNA and YSLEER.